This paragraph covers one TCR beta chain sequence. No antigen is known for it. Base qualities were left out, and no much larger clone turns up one base away. Collaborating institutions collected whole blood in K2EDTA tubes following their own protocols. For TCRbeta analysis, collaborators shipped samples in one of three forms: frozen whole blood, isolated PBMCs, or DNA extracted from either of those sample types. This sample stems from a study of blood T cell repertoires in COVID-19 (dated by TCRdb to about 2020). Notes on the research overall: Collaborator samples came from the United States, Italy and Spain and covered acute and convalescent phases of COVID-19. Subjects who had been exposed to COVID-19, were actively infected with it, or had recovered from it provided the deeply sampled blood TCRbeta repertoires that made up the dataset. The prospective study material was composed of cDNA or gDNA derived from T cells, B-cell-depleted T cells, or PBMCs. The repertoires were released in a freely available public database meant as a resource for research on the immune response to SARS-CoV-2. Where HLA class I and class II types were available, the types were taken from metadata supplied by the sample provider, not from assay-based typing. The sample metadata nearly always contained a de-identified subject ID, COVID-19 status, age in years and sex. The samples were drawn from the first 160 participants of the ongoing ImmuneRACE study and from over a thousand subjects provided by 6 global collaborators. General findings and caveats noted by the study authors: How much clinical and demographic metadata was included differed by source and by participant, and the metadata was provided uncurated.

TCRbeta CDR3 regions were amplified from genomic DNA using the immunoSEQ Assay, a bias-controlled multiplex PCR. The paper's data handling went like this. Within the assay, amplification of reference gene primers was used to estimate how many nucleated cells each sample contained. To quantify the absolute abundance of each unique TCRbeta CDR3 rearrangement, sequence reads were collapsed and filtered. For each sample, productive Simpson clonality was calculated as the square root of Simpson's diversity index over productive rearrangements. TCRdb carries this immuneACCESS record with in-frame sequences only. Its versions omit some clonotypes, under half of them owing to an unresolved V gene in the studies checked, with the rest unexplained. V, J and clone size are taken as reported in that table, and D and trimming were inferred from the DNA itself. The sample table holds 9,000 to 13,000 clones, of which about 85% were seen once. Around 25% of the sample lies in the top ten.

This receptor was taken from a man aged 30 to 39 with active or convalescent COVID-19. Sequencing was performed on peripheral blood.

The nucleotides read TGTGCCAGCAGCTTGACGGGGACTGAAGCTTTCTTT. Its product reads: CASSLTGTEAFF. This chain is built from TRBV5-4 and TRBJ1-1; no D gene can be assigned with confidence. The CDR3 sequence holds 12 residues, the cysteine and phenylalanine included. Of the read, only the CDR3 DNA is kept; its 36 bases are in frame from base 1. In the germline V gene (reference sequence), CDR1 corresponds to SGHNT and CDR2 to YYREEE. At the junction V is shortened by 1 base and J by 5 bases, with 6 bases in between.